This paragraph reports one T cell receptor beta chain. The data were obtained in a study of response to subunit inactivated influenza vaccine. Germline V gives CDR1 MNHNS, CDR2 SASEGT. V lost 7 bases to trimming and J lost 4 bases; unmatched junction nucleotides: 6. There are 15 residues in the CDR3. In TCRdb, the RT-PCR reads were re-called with MiXCR into one record per CDR3 protein. The data contain about 520,000 distinct CDR3 sequences, roughly 27% of them singletons. This receptor was identified in a man between 50 and 59 years old who received an inactivated influenza vaccine. Sequencing used CD4+ T cells sorted from PBMCs, obtained about 5 days after vaccination. J is TRBJ2-2 and V is TRBV6-1, with TRBD1 matching over 10 bases. The CDR3 DNA is TGTGCCAGCATACCGGGACAGGGGAGCACCGGGGAGCTGTTTTTT. Amino acids: CASIPGQGSTGELFF.